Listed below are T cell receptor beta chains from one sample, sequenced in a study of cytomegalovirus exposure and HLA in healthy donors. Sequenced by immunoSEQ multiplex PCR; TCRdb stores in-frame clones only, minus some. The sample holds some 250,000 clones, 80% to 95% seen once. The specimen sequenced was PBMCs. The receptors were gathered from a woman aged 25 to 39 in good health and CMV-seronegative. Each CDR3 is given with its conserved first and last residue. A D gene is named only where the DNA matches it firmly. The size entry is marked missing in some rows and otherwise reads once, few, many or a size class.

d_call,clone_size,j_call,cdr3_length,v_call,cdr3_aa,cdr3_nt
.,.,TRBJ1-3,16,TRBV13,CASSLVEGDSGNTIYF,TGTGCCAGCAGCTTAGTGGAGGGAGACTCTGGAAACACCATATATTTT
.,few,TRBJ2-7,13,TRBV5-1,CASSLAGTYEQYF,TGCGCCAGCAGCTTGGCAGGGACCTACGAGCAGTACTTC
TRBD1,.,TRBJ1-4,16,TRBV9,CASSVGSTGTNEKLFF,TGTGCCAGCAGCGTAGGTTCGACAGGGACTAATGAAAAACTGTTTTTT
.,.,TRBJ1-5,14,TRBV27,CASSSQGFNQPQHF,TGTGCCAGCAGTTCACAGGGATTCAATCAGCCCCAGCATTTT
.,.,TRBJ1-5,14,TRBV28,CASSSGQPNQPQHF,TGTGCCAGCAGCTCGGGGCAGCCCAATCAGCCCCAGCATTTT
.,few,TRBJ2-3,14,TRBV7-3,CASSFSPGTDTQYF,TGTGCCAGCAGCTTTTCTCCCGGCACAGATACGCAGTATTTT
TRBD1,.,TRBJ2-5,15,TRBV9,CASSVHRGNQETQYF,TGTGCCAGCAGCGTCCACAGGGGCAACCAAGAGACCCAGTACTTC
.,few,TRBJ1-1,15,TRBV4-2,CASSQVTGGTVVAFF,TGTGCCAGCAGCCAAGTAACAGGCGGCACCGTGGTTGCTTTCTTT
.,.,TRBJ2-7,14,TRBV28,CASSLSVELVEQYF,TGTGCCAGCAGTTTATCGGTGGAGTTGGTCGAGCAGTACTTC
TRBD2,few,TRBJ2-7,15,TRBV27,CASSSRTSYSYEQYF,TGTGCCAGCAGTTCGCGGACTAGCTACTCCTACGAGCAGTACTTC
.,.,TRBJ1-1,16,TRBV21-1,CASSPRPLWGNTEAFF,TGTGCCAGCAGCCCTAGACCATTATGGGGGAACACTGAAGCTTTCTTT
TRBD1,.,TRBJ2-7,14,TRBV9,CASSVAGTDYEQYF,TGTGCCAGCAGCGTAGCTGGGACAGACTACGAGCAGTACTTC
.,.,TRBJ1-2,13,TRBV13,CASSSRLGGGYTF,TGTGCCAGCAGCTCCCGTCTCGGGGGTGGCTACACCTTC
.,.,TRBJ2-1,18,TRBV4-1,CASSQVEAPGSSYNEQFF,TGCGCCAGCAGCCAAGTAGAGGCCCCTGGGAGCTCCTACAATGAGCAGTTCTTC
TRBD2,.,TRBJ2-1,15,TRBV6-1,CASSEDPLAGPRKFF,TGTGCCAGCAGTGAAGATCCCCTAGCGGGTCCTCGAAAGTTCTTC
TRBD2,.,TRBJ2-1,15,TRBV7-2,CASTMTSGSYNEQFF,TGTGCCAGCACCATGACTAGCGGGTCTTACAATGAGCAGTTCTTC
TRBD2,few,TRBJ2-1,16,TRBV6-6,CASSYSGTSVINEQFF,TGTGCCAGCAGTTACTCCGGGACTAGCGTAATCAATGAGCAGTTCTTC
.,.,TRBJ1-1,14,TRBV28,CASSLLAVVTEAFF,TGTGCCAGCAGTTTATTGGCAGTAGTCACTGAAGCTTTCTTT
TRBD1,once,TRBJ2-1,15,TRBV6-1,CASSASGGMYNEQFF,TGTGCCAGCAGTGCCTCAGGGGGAATGTACAATGAGCAGTTCTTC
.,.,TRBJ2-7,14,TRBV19,CASSGGTFNYEQYF,TGTGCCAGTAGTGGGGGGACGTTTAACTACGAGCAGTACTTC
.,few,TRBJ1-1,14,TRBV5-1,CASSYQGMNTEAFF,TGCGCCAGCAGCTATCAGGGGATGAACACTGAAGCTTTCTTT
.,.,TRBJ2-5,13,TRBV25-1,CASSLGDQETQYF,TGTGCCAGCAGCTTGGGGGACCAAGAGACCCAGTACTTC
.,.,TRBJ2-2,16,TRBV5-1,CASSLDVSGVTGELFF,TGCGCCAGCAGCTTGGATGTTTCGGGGGTAACCGGGGAGCTGTTTTTT
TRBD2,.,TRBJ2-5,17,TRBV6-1,CASSDPGLAGGLHDQYF,TGTGCCAGCAGTGACCCGGGACTAGCGGGAGGGTTACATGACCAGTACTTC
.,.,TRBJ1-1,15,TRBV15,CATSSPDTLNTEAFF,TGTGCCACCAGCAGCCCGGACACCTTGAACACTGAAGCTTTCTTT
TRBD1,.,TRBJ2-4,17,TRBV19,CASSPDRAVVAKNIQYF,TGTGCCAGTAGTCCGGACAGGGCAGTGGTGGCCAAAAACATTCAGTACTTC
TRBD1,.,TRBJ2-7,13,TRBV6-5,CASSRTGGNEQYF,TGTGCCAGCAGTCGGACAGGTGGGAACGAGCAGTACTTC
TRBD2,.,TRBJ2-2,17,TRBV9,CASSAILAGANTGELFF,TGTGCCAGCAGCGCAATTCTAGCGGGGGCGAACACCGGGGAGCTGTTTTTT
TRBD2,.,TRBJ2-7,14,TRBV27,CASSLLAGSYEQYF,TGTGCCAGCAGTTTACTAGCGGGGTCCTACGAGCAGTACTTC
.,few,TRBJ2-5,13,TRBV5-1,CASSSLGQETQYF,TGCGCCAGCAGCTCTTTAGGCCAAGAGACCCAGTACTTC
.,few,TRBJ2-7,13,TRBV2,CASSYRADYEQYF,TGTGCCAGCAGTTACAGGGCCGACTACGAGCAGTACTTC
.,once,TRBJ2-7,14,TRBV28,CASTPGAPPYEQYF,TGTGCCAGCACGCCGGGGGCGCCTCCCTACGAGCAGTACTTC
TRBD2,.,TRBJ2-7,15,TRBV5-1,CASTMTSGTAHEQYF,TGCGCCAGCACCATGACTAGCGGGACGGCACACGAGCAGTACTTC
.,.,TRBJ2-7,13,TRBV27,CATAPGGGDEQYF,TGTGCCACCGCCCCGGGGGGCGGGGACGAGCAGTACTTC
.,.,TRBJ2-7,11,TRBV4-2,CASSSYYEQYF,TGTGCCAGCAGCTCTTACTACGAGCAGTACTTC
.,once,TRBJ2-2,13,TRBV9,CASSVGVFGELFF,TGTGCCAGCAGCGTTGGGGTATTCGGGGAGCTGTTTTTT
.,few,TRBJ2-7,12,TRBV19,CASSGGAYEQYF,TGTGCCAGTAGTGGTGGCGCCTACGAGCAGTACTTC
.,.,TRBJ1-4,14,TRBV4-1,CASSPQATNEKLFF,TGCGCCAGCAGCCCACAGGCAACTAATGAAAAACTGTTTTTT
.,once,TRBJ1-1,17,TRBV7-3,CASSLLPGPRMNTEAFF,TGTGCCAGCAGCTTACTACCGGGACCACGAATGAACACTGAAGCTTTCTTT
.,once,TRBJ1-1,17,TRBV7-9,CASSPGGGRVEDTEAFF,TGTGCCAGCAGCCCCGGTGGGGGAAGGGTTGAGGACACTGAAGCTTTCTTT
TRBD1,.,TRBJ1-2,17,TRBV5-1,CASSLYSQGASNYGYTF,TGCGCCAGCAGCTTGTATAGTCAGGGGGCGTCTAACTATGGCTACACCTTC
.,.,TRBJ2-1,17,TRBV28,CASSLEGRTISYNEQFF,TGTGCCAGCAGTTTAGAGGGCCGGACAATCTCCTACAATGAGCAGTTCTTC
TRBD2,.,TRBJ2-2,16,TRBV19,CASSILAGGVGGELFF,TGTGCCAGTAGTATACTAGCGGGAGGCGTCGGCGGGGAGCTGTTTTTT
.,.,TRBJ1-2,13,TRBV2,CASRNWVAVGYTF,TGTGCCAGCAGAAACTGGGTGGCAGTTGGCTACACCTTC
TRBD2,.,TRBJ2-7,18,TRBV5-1,CASSLAESSGSNGYEQYF,TGCGCCAGCAGCTTGGCTGAAAGTAGCGGGAGTAATGGGTACGAGCAGTACTTC
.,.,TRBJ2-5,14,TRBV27,CASSPLGSAETQYF,TGTGCCAGCAGTCCCCTAGGGAGCGCAGAGACCCAGTACTTC
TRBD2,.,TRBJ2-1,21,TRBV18,CASSRTSGYPAGDLSYNEQFF,TGTGCCAGCTCCAGGACTAGCGGCTATCCCGCGGGGGACCTCTCCTACAATGAGCAGTTCTTC
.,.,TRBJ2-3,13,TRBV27,CASSLSELRGQYF,TGTGCCAGCAGTTTATCTGAGCTTCGGGGGCAGTATTTT
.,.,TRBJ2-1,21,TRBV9,CASSPQQVRGVVPNSYNEQFF,TGTGCCAGCAGCCCCCAACAGGTCAGGGGGGTGGTACCCAACTCCTACAATGAGCAGTTCTTC
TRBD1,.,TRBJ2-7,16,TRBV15,CATSRAPVDRDYEQYF,TGTGCCACCAGCAGAGCCCCGGTAGACAGGGACTACGAGCAGTACTTC
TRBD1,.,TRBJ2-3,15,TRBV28,CASSYRGQGSDTQYF,TGTGCCAGCAGTTATAGGGGACAGGGATCAGATACGCAGTATTTT
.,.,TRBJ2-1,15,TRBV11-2,CASSSSRDQYNEQFF,TGTGCCAGCAGCTCCAGCCGGGACCAGTACAATGAGCAGTTCTTC
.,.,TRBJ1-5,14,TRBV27,CASSPGQSNQPQHF,TGTGCCAGCAGCCCCGGACAGAGTAATCAGCCCCAGCATTTT
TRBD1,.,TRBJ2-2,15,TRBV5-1,CASSYGTVNTGELFF,TGCGCCAGCAGCTACGGGACAGTGAACACCGGGGAGTTGTTTTTT
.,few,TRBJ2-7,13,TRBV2,CATKETVVSEQYF,TGTGCCACTAAAGAGACAGTTGTATCCGAGCAGTACTTC
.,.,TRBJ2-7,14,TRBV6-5,CASTGAGWAYEQYF,TGTGCCAGCACCGGGGCAGGGTGGGCCTACGAGCAGTACTTC
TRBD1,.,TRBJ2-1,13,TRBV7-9,CASSMAGGNEQFF,TGTGCCAGCTCAATGGCAGGGGGCAATGAGCAGTTCTTC
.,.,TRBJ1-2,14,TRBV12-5,CASGQFVRGYGYTF,TGTGCTAGTGGACAATTCGTTAGGGGTTACGGCTACACCTTC
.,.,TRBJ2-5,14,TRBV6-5,CASKKASREETQYF,TGTGCCAGCAAGAAGGCGAGTAGGGAGGAGACCCAGTACTTC